This T cell receptor (beta chain) was found in a study of cytomegalovirus exposure and HLA in healthy donors. The study, taken as a whole, reports: In an earlier analysis, productive rearrangement rates for most beta V segments clustered near 87% or 30%. A later analysis linked a missense DCLRE1C variant to TCR beta V- and J-gene trimming. When presence/absence was analysed, sequencing depth was taken to be roughly uniform across donors. Prediction of most subjects' HLA-A and HLA-B alleles by TCR beta sequences was reportedly accurate.

V was clipped by 3 bases and J by 7 bases; unmatched bases: 6. The V gene's germline CDR1 is SEHNR and CDR2 FQNEAQ (reference sequence). CDR3 length: 15 residues. PCR amplification relied on 60 Vbeta primers (plus 13 Jbeta primers). The repertoire was sequenced with immunoSEQ multiplex PCR; TCRdb's copy has only in-frame clones and lacks some. The table includes under 300,000 clones, just over 85% detected once. A remark on this clone: Its cognate antigen is unknown.

V and J are TRBV7-9 and TRBJ2-2; 9 bases map to TRBD2. The clonotype was recovered from a man aged 40-55 years in good health and CMV-seropositive. The sequencing sample was made of PBMCs. CDR3 region: CASSFLAGAVGELFF. The CDR3 bases are TGTGCCAGCAGCTTTTTAGCGGGAGCTGTCGGGGAGCTGTTTTTT.